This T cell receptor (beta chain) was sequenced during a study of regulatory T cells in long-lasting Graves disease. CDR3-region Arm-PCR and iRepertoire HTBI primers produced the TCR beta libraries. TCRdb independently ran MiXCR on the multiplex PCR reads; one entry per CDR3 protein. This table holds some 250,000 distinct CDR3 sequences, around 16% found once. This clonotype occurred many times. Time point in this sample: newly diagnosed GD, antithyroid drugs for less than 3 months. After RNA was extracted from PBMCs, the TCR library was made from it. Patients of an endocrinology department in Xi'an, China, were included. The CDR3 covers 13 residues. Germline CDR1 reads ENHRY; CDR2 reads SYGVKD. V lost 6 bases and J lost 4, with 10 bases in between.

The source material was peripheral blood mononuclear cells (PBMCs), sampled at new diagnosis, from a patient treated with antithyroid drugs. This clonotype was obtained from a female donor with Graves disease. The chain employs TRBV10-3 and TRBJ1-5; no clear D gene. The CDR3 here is CAISYRGNQPQHF. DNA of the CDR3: TGTGCCATCAGCTATAGAGGGAATCAGCCCCAGCATTTT.